A single sample is the source of the 14 T cell receptor beta chains below, sequenced in a study of breast tumors, draining lymph nodes, adjacent tissues (dated by TCRdb to the mid-2010s). The library came from multiplex PCR. Sequencer: Illumina HiSeq 2000. TCRdb handled the public reads itself, with Q25 trimming in fastp and clone calling in MiXCR, and kept productive beta chains. Rows are unified per CDR3 protein, each entry keeping the most common DNA and genes. The sample table lists 120,000 or so distinct CDR3 sequences, 20% of them with a count of one. The top ten constitute 3% to 4% of the sample. The axillary draining lymph nodes of breast cancer patients were the source of the lymph node samples. The specimen was axillary lymph node tissue. These receptors all stem from a female donor with breast cancer. Some clones in this sample may be carry-over from other donors' samples.

The V call is TRBV20-1, the J call TRBJ2-1, with D possibly matching TRBD2 (6 bases). The CDR3 has 14 residues. Germline V lookup: CDR1 DFQATT, CDR2 SNEGSKA (reference sequence). Trimming took off 6 bases at V and 3 bases at J, with 15 bases between the two ends. In DNA, the CDR3 is TGCAGTGCACCTGGGGAGGCTGGCTACAATGAGCAGTTCTTC. The encoded protein is CSAPGEAGYNEQFF.

This clonotype has only a few counts. The chain uses TRBV11-2 and TRBJ2-1; 11 bases line up with TRBD2. Germline CDR1 SGHAT, CDR2 FQNNGV. This CDR3 region has 15 residues. The J segment lost 15 bases and the V segment lost 4 bases, leaving 14 bases of the junction unmatched. The CDR3 sequence is CASSSSPQLAGVWFF. CDR3 nucleotide sequence: TGTGCCAGCAGCTCCTCCCCCCAACTAGCGGGGGTTTGGTTCTTC.

This clonotype was observed many times. This chain connects TRBV20-1 to TRBJ2-5; no reliable D call. The CDR3 covers 14 residues. V lost 0 bases and J lost 2, with 10 bases in between. Germline V gene data show CDR1 as DFQATT and CDR2 as SNEGSKA (reference sequence). The CDR3 region has the DNA TGCAGTGCTAGAGATCCGAAGAAGCAAGAGACCCAGTACTTC. It encodes CSARDPKKQETQYF.

In its sample, this clonotype was seen many times. V and J are TRBV6-1 and TRBJ2-5; tentative D call: TRBD1 (6 bases). Germline V gene lookup returns CDR1 MNHNS and CDR2 SASEGT. This CDR3 region has 16 residues. Trimming shortened V by 2 bases and J by 5 bases, and 18 bases separated the two germline ends. CDR3 bases: TGTGCCAGCAGTGAACTGGGGGCAGGCCCTCGGGAGACCCAGTACTTC. Its translation: CASSELGAGPRETQYF.

This clonotype was counted ten times or more. This sequence joins TRBV2 and TRBJ1-6, with 7 bases that match TRBD1. CDR3 length: 16 amino acids. V shed 9 bases, J shed 8 bases, and the junction held 16 bases outside the gene matches. The germline V gene encodes CDR1 SNHLY and CDR2 FYNNEI. The CDR3 coding sequence is TGTGCCAGTTCCCTACAGGGGCAGGGGGTCTATTCACCCCTCCACTTT. It is translated as CASSLQGQGVYSPLHF.

The chain recombines TRBV19 with TRBJ1-1; the D gene is possibly TRBD1 (5 bases). Germline V gene lookup returns CDR1 LNHDA and CDR2 SQIVND (reference sequence). V was pared by 4 bases and J by 7 bases, with 13 bases between. The CDR3 consists of 13 residues. CDR3 nucleotide sequence: TGTGCCAGTAGTAATCAGGGAGGTGGTGAAGCTTTCTTT. Protein product: CASSNQGGGEAFF. Drawing the rest from reference TRBV19 and TRBJ1-1, the complete variable domain is DGGITQSPKYLFRKEGQNVTLSCEQNLNHDAMYWYRQDPGQGLRLIYYSQIVNDFQKGDIAEGYSVSREKKESFPLTVTSAQKNPTAFYLCASSNQGGGEAFFGQGTRLTVV.

The genes are TRBV28 and TRBJ2-5, with D uncertain. The CDR3 is 16 residues long. Deletions cut 2 bases from V and 1 base from J, with 14 bases between. Germline V gene data show CDR1 as MDHEN and CDR2 as SYDVKM. DNA of the CDR3: TGTGCCAGCAGTTTAATGGGCAGCGAAACCCAAGAGACCCAGTACTTC. Encoded protein: CASSLMGSETQETQYF.

The chain has TRBV5-6 and TRBJ1-1, with D maybe TRBD1 (6 bases). Trimming stripped 4 bases from V and 10 bases from J, with 20 bases between. This CDR3 is 14 amino acids long. Germline loops: CDR1 SGHDT, CDR2 YYEEEE. Written as DNA, the CDR3 is TGTGCCAGCAGCCCCGACGGGGGCATGGGAGGAGCTTTCTTT. It translates to CASSPDGGMGGAFF.

The J gene is TRBJ1-1, the V gene TRBV10-2, with D unresolved. Germline V gene sequence: CDR1 WSHSY, CDR2 SAAADI. The CDR3 loop spans 12 amino acids. V lost 10 bases and J lost 1, with 10 bases in between. For the CDR3, the DNA is TGCGCCACCCACCAGTGGAACACTGAAGCTTTCTTT. Protein product: CATHQWNTEAFF.

The chain joins TRBV28 to TRBJ2-3, with 9 bases fitting TRBD2. The V and J ends lost 10 bases and 0 bases, in that order; junction bases with no gene match: 5. This CDR3 contains 14 residues. Germline-derived CDR1 and CDR2 are MDHEN and SYDVKM. The CDR3 spells CATRLAESTDTQYF. The CDR3 bases are TGTGCCACCCGACTAGCGGAGAGCACAGATACGCAGTATTTT. The variable domain in full, with the rest retrieved from reference TRBV28 and TRBJ2-3, is DVKVTQSSRYLVKRTGEKVFLECVQDMDHENMFWYRQDPGLGLRLIYFSYDVKMKEKGDIPEGYSVSREKKERFSLILESASTNQTSMYLCATRLAESTDTQYFGPGTRLTVL.

This clonotype has a count of ten or more. The gene calls are TRBV19 and TRBJ1-2, with 12 bases lining up with TRBD1. The germline gives CDR1 LNHDA, CDR2 SQIVND (reference sequence). With V trimmed by 4 bases and J by 6 bases, 6 bases remained unmatched. The CDR3 length is 15 residues. The CDR3 sequence: CASSRPWDRGHGYTF. The CDR3 nucleotides read TGTGCCAGTAGTAGGCCGTGGGACAGGGGGCATGGCTACACCTTC.

Comments on this clonotype: Possible read error: a much larger clone is one base away. The rearrangement links TRBV20-1 to TRBJ2-5, with 10 bases that match TRBD2. This CDR3 comprises 14 residues. CDR1 and CDR2 from the germline V gene are DFQATT and SNEGSKA (reference sequence). Trimming took 3 bases from V and 7 from J; bases not matched to a gene: 8. CDR3 sequence reads: CSASVTAGGGTQYF. The CDR3 DNA reads TGCAGTGCTAGTGTTACAGCGGGGGGGGGGACCCAGTACTTC.

This clonotype was picked up many times. For the CDR3, the DNA is TGTGCCAGCAGTCTCACCGGGGGGCTGAACTATGGCTACACCTTC. The encoded protein is CASSLTGGLNYGYTF. The chain combines TRBV9 with TRBJ1-2, with a tentative D call TRBD1 (6 bases). Germline CDR1 is SGDLS and CDR2 is YYNGEE. The CDR3 spans 15 residues. V was pared by 5 bases and J by 2 bases, with 16 bases between.

This clonotype has ten or more counts. CDR3 loop: CASSSAVSLPQSQPQHF. CDR3 sequence (DNA): TGTGCCAGCAGTTCCGCCGTCAGTCTACCTCAATCCCAGCCCCAGCATTTT. The chain joins TRBV12-3 or TRBV12-4 to TRBJ1-5; D not certain. This CDR3 spans 17 amino acids. The V gene lost 4 bases and the J gene lost 7 bases, with 23 bases spanning the gap.